A single sample is the source of the 21 T cell receptor beta chains below, sequenced in a study of blood T cell repertoires in COVID-19. Some clones are missing from TCRdb's copy, which holds only in-frame ones; the method was immunoSEQ multiplex PCR. The sample contains about 99,000 clones, 79% of which appear only once. Sample: peripheral blood. The origin of the receptors is a woman older than 75 with active or convalescent COVID-19.

The chain's CDR3 is CASSLSGGKSYEQYF. The CDR3 DNA reads TGTGCCAGCAGCTTGTCGGGCGGGAAATCCTACGAGCAGTACTTC. The rearrangement joins TRBV5-4 to TRBJ2-7, with a weak D call TRBD2 (6 bases). V shed 1 base and J shed 1 base, with 12 bases lying between them. CDR1 is SGHNT, CDR2 YYREEE, per germline (reference sequence). CDR3 size: 15 residues. Drawing the rest from reference TRBV5-4 and TRBJ2-7, the complete variable domain is ETGVTQSPTHLIKTRGQQVTLRCSSQSGHNTVSWYQQALGQGPQFIFQYYREEENGRGNFPPRFSGLQFPNYSSELNVNALELDDSALYLCASSLSGGKSYEQYFGPGTRLTVT.

This chain connects TRBV7-9 to TRBJ2-3; 8 nucleotides match TRBD1. Per the germline V gene, CDR1 is SEHNR and CDR2 is FQNEAQ (reference sequence). The CDR3 has 15 residues. J lost 2 bases, V lost 5 bases, and 6 bases had no gene match. The CDR3 nucleotides are TGTGCCAGCAGCCTACAGGGGGGAGTCACAGATACGCAGTATTTT. Its protein product is CASSLQGGVTDTQYF.

The chain joins TRBV29-1 to TRBJ2-1, with TRBD2 matching 7 bases. The CDR3 length is 16 residues. V shed 4 bases, J shed 5 bases, and the junction held 14 bases outside the gene matches. Germline assignment: CDR1 SQVTM and CDR2 ANQGSEA. CDR3 DNA: TGCAGCGTTGTATTGAAGCGGGAAGGGATAAACAATGAGCAGTTCTTC. It codes for CSVVLKREGINNEQFF.

This clone was seen once. The V and J genes are TRBV4-2 and TRBJ2-1, with 7 bases lining up with TRBD2. CDR1 is LGHNA, CDR2 YNFKEQ, per germline. The CDR3 length is 12 residues. V lost 4 bases and J lost 10; bases outside the gene matches: 4. CDR3 in amino acids: CASSPYSGEQFF. The CDR3 DNA sequence: TGTGCCAGCAGCCCCTATAGCGGGGAGCAGTTCTTC.

This rearrangement joins TRBV20-1 to TRBJ2-5, with D uncertain. V lost 3 bases and J lost 7, with 15 bases in between. The CDR3 is 13 amino acids. The germline CDR1 and CDR2 sequences are DFQATT and SNEGSKA (reference sequence). CDR3 DNA sequence: TGCAGTGCTAGTCAACTTCTAGGTGGGACCCAGTACTTC. This sequence encodes CSASQLLGGTQYF.

Only a few counts were recorded for this clone. The CDR3 DNA follows: TGTGCCAGCAGCCAAGACAGGGACAATCAGCCCCAGCATTTT. Translation: CASSQDRDNQPQHF. The V and J genes are TRBV7-2 and TRBJ1-5, with 7 nucleotides matching TRBD1. The length of the CDR3 is 14 residues. J gave up 3 bases and V 5 bases, and 4 bases lay outside the gene matches. CDR1 is SGHTA and CDR2 is FQGNSA in the germline V gene.

This clone has only a few counts. This chain links TRBV27 with TRBJ1-2; possibly TRBD1 for D (5 bases). The CDR3 is 16 residues long. With 5 bases removed from V and 3 bases from J, the gap between germline ends came to 19 bases. From germline, CDR1 is MNHEY and CDR2 SMNVEV (reference sequence). The CDR3 DNA reads as TGTGCCAGCAGTCCCTTCGGAGTTGGGGCATACTATGGCTACACCTTC. It codes for CASSPFGVGAYYGYTF.

The rearrangement uses TRBV6-5 and TRBJ1-4; 9 positions agree with TRBD1. V shed 0 bases, J shed 7 bases, and the junction held 3 bases outside the gene matches. Germline-derived CDR1 and CDR2 are MNHEY and SVGAGI. CDR3 length: 15 residues. The CDR3 nucleotides are TGTGCCAGCAGTTACTCAGGGACAGGGAGTGAAAAACTGTTTTTT. Translation gives CASSYSGTGSEKLFF.

At least ten counts were recorded for this clone. DNA of the CDR3: TGTGCCAGCAGTATCGATGGGGGGATCAGCACAGATACGCAGTATTTT. Its translation is CASSIDGGISTDTQYF. The gene calls are TRBV13 and TRBJ2-3; tentatively, D is TRBD2 (6 bases). This CDR3 has 16 residues. Germline V CDR1 and CDR2: PRHDT, FYEKMQ (reference sequence). The V end was cut by 6 bases, the J end by 0 bases, with 16 bases between.

This clone was counted a few times. The chain carries TRBV2 and TRBJ2-3; D is possibly TRBD2 (6 bases). V was pared by 0 bases and J by 6 bases, with 10 bases between. Per germline, CDR1 SNHLY and CDR2 FYNNEI. The CDR3 extends over 14 amino acids. CDR3 DNA: TGTGCCAGCAGTGAAGCGACTAGTAAGGATACGCAGTATTTT. Its translation: CASSEATSKDTQYF.

This clone occurred a few times. The sample holds other DNA sequences that translate to the same CDR3. The chain combines TRBV2 with TRBJ1-6; D not certain. V was trimmed by 6 bases and J by 0 bases, leaving 12 bases between them. The germline V gene encodes CDR1 SNHLY and CDR2 FYNNEI. The CDR3 has 16 residues. The CDR3 reads CASRPGTSSYNSPLHF. DNA of the CDR3: TGTGCCAGCAGACCGGGTACAAGCTCCTATAATTCACCCCTCCACTTT. The variable domain in full, with the rest retrieved from reference TRBV2 and TRBJ1-6, is EPEVTQTPSHQVTQMGQEVILRCVPISNHLYFYWYRQILGQKVEFLVSFYNNEISEKSEIFDDQFSVERPDGSNFTLKIRSTKLEDSAMYFCASRPGTSSYNSPLHFGNGTRLTVT.

V gene TRBV6-5 combines with J gene TRBJ1-2; TRBD1 matches at 9 bases. Germline-derived CDR1 and CDR2 are MNHEY and SVGAGI. This CDR3 comprises 12 residues. V gave up 6 bases and J gave up 6 bases; unmatched junction bases: 2. In nucleotides, the CDR3 is TGTGCCAGCAGGGGACAGGGAAATGGCTACACCTTC. It specifies CASRGQGNGYTF.

The table lists this clone with a count of one. This sequence joins TRBV7-2 and TRBJ2-1; 7 nucleotides match TRBD1. CDR3 length: 15 residues. The V segment lost 5 bases and the J segment 4 bases; nucleotides outside the gene matches: 8. The germline V gene has CDR1 SGHTA and CDR2 FQGNSA. In DNA, the CDR3 is TGTGCCAGCAGCCAGCCCACAGGGGCGTACAATGAGCAGTTCTTC. This codes for CASSQPTGAYNEQFF.

This chain links TRBV4-1 with TRBJ1-1; 9 positions agree with TRBD1. Germline CDR1 is MGHRA and CDR2 is YSYEKL. The CDR3 is made up of 14 amino acids. With 3 bases clipped from V and 4 bases from J, the junction kept 3 bases outside the gene matches. In DNA, the CDR3 is TGCGCCAGCAGCCACGGACAGGGGATCACTGAAGCTTTCTTT. Its translation is CASSHGQGITEAFF.

This clone occurred a few times. The chain couples TRBV14 to TRBJ2-1; TRBD1 matches 8 bases. The V segment lost 0 bases and the J segment 5 bases; nucleotides outside the gene matches: 6. CDR3 size: 16 residues. In germline, CDR1 is SGHDN, CDR2 FVKESK. The CDR3 DNA is TGTGCCAGCAGCCAAGATGGGGAGGACAGGGACAATGAGCAGTTCTTC. Amino acid sequence: CASSQDGEDRDNEQFF.

V is TRBV20-1 and J is TRBJ1-2; a weak D match, TRBD1 (5 bases). Germline V gene lookup returns CDR1 DFQATT and CDR2 SNEGSKA (reference sequence). The CDR3 length is 12 residues. Trimming removed 3 bases from V and 4 bases from J, with 9 bases in between. The CDR3 protein is CSASHQGYGYTF. In DNA form, the CDR3 reads TGCAGTGCTAGTCACCAGGGCTATGGCTACACCTTC.

This rearrangement joins TRBV29-1 to TRBJ1-2; perhaps TRBD1 as D (5 bases). Trimming cost V 8 bases and J 5 bases, with 15 bases left between them. Looked up from germline, CDR1 is SQVTM and CDR2 is ANQGSEA. This CDR3 region has 12 residues. The CDR3 is CSSFRQTYGYTF. CDR3 nucleotides: TGCAGCTCCTTCAGACAGACTTATGGCTACACCTTC.

This clone was observed a handful of times. This chain connects TRBV15 to TRBJ2-3, with unresolved D. The CDR3 runs 13 residues. V lost 5 bases and J 5 bases, leaving 11 bases between the germline ends. In germline, CDR1 is LNHNV, CDR2 YYDKDF (reference sequence). The DNA of the CDR3 is TGTGCCACCAGCTCCCCCGCCGGAGATACGCAGTATTTT. As protein: CATSSPAGDTQYF. Full variable domain (remainder filled in from reference TRBV15 and TRBJ2-3): DAMVIQNPRYQVTQFGKPVTLSCSQTLNHNVMYWYQQKSSQAPKLLFHYYDKDFNNEADTPDNFQSRRPNTSFCFLDIRSPGLGDTAMYLCATSSPAGDTQYFGPGTRLTVL.

The V gene is TRBV7-2, the J gene TRBJ2-1, with 8 bases matching TRBD2. Germline lookup yields CDR1 SGHTA and CDR2 FQGNSA. Unmatched junction bases numbered 10, after V lost 5 bases and J lost 7 bases. The CDR3 covers 15 residues. CDR3: CASSPQAGAGNEQFF. The CDR3 DNA follows: TGTGCCAGCAGCCCACAAGCGGGAGCGGGGAATGAGCAGTTCTTC.

V usage is TRBV6-1 and J usage is TRBJ1-2; D is unresolved. The germline V gene has CDR1 MNHNS and CDR2 SASEGT. V gave up 3 bases and J gave up 5 bases, with 10 bases separating them. CDR3 length: 13 amino acids. CDR3 loop: CASSDRFRYGYTF. CDR3 DNA: TGTGCCAGCAGTGACAGGTTTAGGTATGGCTACACCTTC.

The chain carries TRBV5-8 and TRBJ2-7; 10 nucleotides align to TRBD2. CDR1 is SGHTS, CDR2 YDEGEE, per germline. The CDR3 runs to 15 residues. The trim removed 7 bases at V and 2 bases at J, leaving 9 bases unmatched. CDR3 loop: CASPTWTSGTYEQYF. The CDR3 bases are TGTGCCAGCCCAACCTGGACTAGCGGAACCTACGAGCAGTACTTC.